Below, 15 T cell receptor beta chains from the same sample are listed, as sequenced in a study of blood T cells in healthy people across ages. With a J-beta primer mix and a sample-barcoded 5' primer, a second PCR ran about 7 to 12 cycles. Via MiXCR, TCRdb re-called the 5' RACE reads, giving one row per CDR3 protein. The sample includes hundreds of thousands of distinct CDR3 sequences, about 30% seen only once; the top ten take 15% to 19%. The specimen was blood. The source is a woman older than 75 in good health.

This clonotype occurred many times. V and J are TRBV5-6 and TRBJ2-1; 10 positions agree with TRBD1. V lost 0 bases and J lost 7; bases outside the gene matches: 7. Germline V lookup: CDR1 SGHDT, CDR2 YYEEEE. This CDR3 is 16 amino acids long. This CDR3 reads CASSLAGTGATNEQFF. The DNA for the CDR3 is TGTGCCAGCAGCTTGGCCGGGACAGGGGCAACAAATGAGCAGTTCTTC.

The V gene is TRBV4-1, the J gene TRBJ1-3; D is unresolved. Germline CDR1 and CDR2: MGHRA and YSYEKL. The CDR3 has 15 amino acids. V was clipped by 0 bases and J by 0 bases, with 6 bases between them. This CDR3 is CASSQDPYSGNTIYF. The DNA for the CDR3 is TGCGCCAGCAGCCAAGATCCATACTCTGGAAACACCATATATTTT.

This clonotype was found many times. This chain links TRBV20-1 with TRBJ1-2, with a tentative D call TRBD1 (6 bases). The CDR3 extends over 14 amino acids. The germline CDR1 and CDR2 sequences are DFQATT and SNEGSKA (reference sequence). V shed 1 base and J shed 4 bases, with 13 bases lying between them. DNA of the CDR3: TGCAGTGCTAGAGGTTTGGGGGCCATCTATGGCTACACCTTC. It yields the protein CSARGLGAIYGYTF.

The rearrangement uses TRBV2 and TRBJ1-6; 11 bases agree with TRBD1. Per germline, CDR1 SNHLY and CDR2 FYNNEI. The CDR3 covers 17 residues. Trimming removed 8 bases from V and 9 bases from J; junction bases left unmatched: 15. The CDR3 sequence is CASQNRDRGLTGSPLHF. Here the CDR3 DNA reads TGTGCCAGCCAGAATAGGGACAGGGGGTTGACTGGTTCACCCCTCCACTTT.

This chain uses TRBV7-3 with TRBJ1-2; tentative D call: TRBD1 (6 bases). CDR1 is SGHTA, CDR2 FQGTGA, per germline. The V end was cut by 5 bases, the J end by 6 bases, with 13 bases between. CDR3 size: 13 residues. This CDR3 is CASSAWGADGYTF. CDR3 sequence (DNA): TGTGCCAGCAGCGCGTGGGGGGCGGATGGCTACACCTTC.

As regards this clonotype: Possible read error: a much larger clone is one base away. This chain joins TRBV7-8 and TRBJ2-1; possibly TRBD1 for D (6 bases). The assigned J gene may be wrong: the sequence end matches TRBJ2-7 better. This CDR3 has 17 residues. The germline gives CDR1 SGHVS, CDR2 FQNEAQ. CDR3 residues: CASSLGRGRGFGNEQYF. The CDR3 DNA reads TGTGCCAGCAGCTTAGGTCGGGGCAGGGGATTCGGCAATGAGCAGTACTTC.

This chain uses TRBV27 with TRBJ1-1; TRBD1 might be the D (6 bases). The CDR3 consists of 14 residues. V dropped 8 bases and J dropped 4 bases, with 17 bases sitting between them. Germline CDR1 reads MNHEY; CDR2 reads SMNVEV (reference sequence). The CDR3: CASGAGGLGTEAFF. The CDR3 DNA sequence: TGTGCCAGCGGGGCTGGGGGGCTGGGCACTGAAGCTTTCTTT.

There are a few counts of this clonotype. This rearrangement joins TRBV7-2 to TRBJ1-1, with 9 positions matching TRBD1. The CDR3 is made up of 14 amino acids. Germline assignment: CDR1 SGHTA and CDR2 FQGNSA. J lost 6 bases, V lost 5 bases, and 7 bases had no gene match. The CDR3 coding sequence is TGTGCCAGCAGCCGCCCGGACAGGGGCGCTGAAGCTTTCTTT. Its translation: CASSRPDRGAEAFF.

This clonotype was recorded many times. For the CDR3, the DNA is TGTGCCAGCAGTTTAACTAGCGGGGGGTTGAGCTCCTACAATGAGCAGTTCTTC. Its protein is CASSLTSGGLSSYNEQFF. The J gene is TRBJ2-1, the V gene TRBV28; 12 bases fit TRBD2. The J segment lost 0 bases and the V segment lost 2 bases, leaving 5 bases of the junction unmatched. Germline CDR1 MDHEN, CDR2 SYDVKM. This CDR3 contains 18 residues.

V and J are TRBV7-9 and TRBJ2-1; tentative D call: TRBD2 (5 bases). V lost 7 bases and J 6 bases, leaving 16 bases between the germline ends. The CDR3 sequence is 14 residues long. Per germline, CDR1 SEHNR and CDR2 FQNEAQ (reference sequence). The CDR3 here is CASTLLAVTNEQFF. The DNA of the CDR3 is TGTGCCAGCACCCTTCTAGCCGTTACCAATGAGCAGTTCTTC. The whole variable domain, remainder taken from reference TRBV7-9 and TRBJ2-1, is DTGVSQNPRHKITKRGQNVTFRCDPISEHNRLYWYRQTLGQGPEFLTYFQNEAQLEKSRLLSDRFSAERPKGSFSTLEIQRTEQGDSAMYLCASTLLAVTNEQFFGPGTRLTVL.

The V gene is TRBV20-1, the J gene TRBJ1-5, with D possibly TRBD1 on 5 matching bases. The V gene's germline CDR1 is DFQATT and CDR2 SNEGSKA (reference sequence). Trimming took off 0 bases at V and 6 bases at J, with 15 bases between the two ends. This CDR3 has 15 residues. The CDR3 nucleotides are TGCAGTGCTAGAGATATGAGGGGACTGGGTCAGCCCCAGCATTTT. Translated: CSARDMRGLGQPQHF.

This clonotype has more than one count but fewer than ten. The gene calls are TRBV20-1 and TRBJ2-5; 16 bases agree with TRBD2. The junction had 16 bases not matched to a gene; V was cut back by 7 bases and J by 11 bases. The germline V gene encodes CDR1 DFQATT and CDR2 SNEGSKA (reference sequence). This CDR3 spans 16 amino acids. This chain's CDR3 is CSVPGTSGGASGEQYF. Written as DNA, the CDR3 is TGCAGTGTTCCAGGGACTAGCGGGGGGGCGTCGGGGGAGCAGTACTTC.

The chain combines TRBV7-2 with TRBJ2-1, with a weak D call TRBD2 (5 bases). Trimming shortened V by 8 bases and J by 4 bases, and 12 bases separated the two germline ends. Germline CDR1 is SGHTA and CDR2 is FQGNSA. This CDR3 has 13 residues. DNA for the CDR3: TGTGCCAGCGGGTCGGGGATTTACAATGAGCAGTTCTTC. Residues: CASGSGIYNEQFF.

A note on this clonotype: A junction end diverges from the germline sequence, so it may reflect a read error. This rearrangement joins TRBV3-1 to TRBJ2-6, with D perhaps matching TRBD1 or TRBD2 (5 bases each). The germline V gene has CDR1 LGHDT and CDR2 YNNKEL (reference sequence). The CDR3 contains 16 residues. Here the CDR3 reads CASSDKAGLGANVRTF. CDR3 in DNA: TGTGCCAGCAGTGACAAGGCGGGCCTCGGGGCCAACGTCCGGACTTTC.

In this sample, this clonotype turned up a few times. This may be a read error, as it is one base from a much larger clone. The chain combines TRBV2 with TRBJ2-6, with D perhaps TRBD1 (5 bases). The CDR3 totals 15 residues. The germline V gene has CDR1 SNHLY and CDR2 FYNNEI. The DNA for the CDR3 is TGTGCCAGCAGAGCCGAGGCGGCTGGGGCCAACGTCCGGACTTTC. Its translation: CASRAEAAGANVRTF.